This T cell receptor beta chain is drawn from a study of blood T cell repertoires in COVID-19. Comment on this clone: Within the sample, other DNA sequences also encode this same CDR3.

Participants came from about two dozen US areas, aged about 18 to 89 years. Participant-given clinical history determined each cohort assignment. In the source study's methods: Amplification from reference gene primers served as the basis for estimated nucleated cell counts. Here immunoSEQ multiplex PCR was the method, and the copy in TCRdb shows in-frame clones only, minus some. That table supplies the V and J calls and clone size; D and trimming were determined from the DNA. Of hundreds of thousands of clones listed, about 86% were seen once; the top ten hold over 4%. V was clipped by 3 bases and J by 1 base, with 9 bases between them. Germline assignment: CDR1 LGHDT and CDR2 YNNKEL (reference sequence). The CDR3 is made up of 14 amino acids.

Sequencing input: PBMCs or T cells enriched from blood (not recorded which). This chain uses TRBV3-1 (or the pseudogene TRBV3-2) with TRBJ1-1, with D perhaps TRBD1 (6 bases). This clonotype was sampled from a man aged 25-45 years with acute COVID-19. The CDR3 DNA sequence: TGTGCCAGCAGCCAGGGGGGGGCGAACACTGAAGCTTTCTTT. Translating gives CASSQGGANTEAFF.